This is a list of T cell receptor beta chains from one sample in a study of T cells after yellow fever vaccination. TCRdb passed the 5' RACE reads through MiXCR, listing each CDR3 protein once. The table records roughly 330,000 distinct CDR3 sequences, 6.8% of them present only once. Sample: PBMCs, taken about 41 days after the first yellow fever vaccination. The receptor set was obtained from a man between 18 and 29 years old who received the YFV17D yellow fever vaccine. The CDR3 runs from the conserved cysteine through the conserved F or W. The D gene is left open where the match is weak. Size is omitted from some rows. Given values are once, few, many or a class for expanded clones.

J	size	D	V	DNA	CDR3
TRBJ2-1	few	.	TRBV28	TGTGCCAGCAGTCCTCGAATCAGGGGTATTCCCTACAATGAGCAGTTCTTC	CASSPRIRGIPYNEQFF
TRBJ1-6	few	.	TRBV4-3	TGCGCCAGCAGCCAAGATAGGCAGGTTCTGGAAAGGTCACCCCTCCACTTT	CASSQDRQVLERSPLHF
TRBJ2-1	.	.	TRBV7-3	TGTGCCAGCAGCCCGACTTTAAACAATGAGCAGTTCTTC	CASSPTLNNEQFF
TRBJ2-2	few	.	TRBV7-2	TGTGCCAGCAGCTACGGGGGACCAGGCAACACCGGGGAGCTGTTTTTT	CASSYGGPGNTGELFF
TRBJ2-1	few	TRBD2	TRBV7-9	TGTGCCAGCAGTTCCCTAGCGGGGGGGCCCCCTGAGCAGTTCTTC	CASSSLAGGPPEQFF
TRBJ1-5	.	.	TRBV12-3/TRBV12-4	TGTGCCAGCAGTTTAACCGGGGAGGGCAATCAGCCCCAGCATTTT	CASSLTGEGNQPQHF
TRBJ2-5	.	TRBD2	TRBV20-1	TGCAGTGCTGGTCCCGCGGCGGGGGGAGGAGAGACCCAGTACTTC	CSAGPAAGGGETQYF
TRBJ1-1	.	.	TRBV6-2/TRBV6-3	TGTGCCAGCAGTTACTCTTGGGGAGGCACTGAAGCTTTCTTT	CASSYSWGGTEAFF
TRBJ2-2	.	.	TRBV5-1	TGCGCCAGCAGCTTGGCGGCCACCCGGGAGCTGTTTTTT	CASSLAATRELFF
TRBJ1-6	.	.	TRBV12-3/TRBV12-4	TGTGCCAGCAGCCCCAATGCCATCCGAGGTTCACCCCTCCACTTT	CASSPNAIRGSPLHF
TRBJ2-5	.	.	TRBV7-9	TGTGCCAGCAGCTTAGCGGTGGGGGCGCGTCCAGAGACCCAGTACTTC	CASSLAVGARPETQYF
TRBJ2-4	few	.	TRBV4-2	TGTGCCAGCAGCCAAGAAGGCAGTACAATTGAGTACTTC	CASSQEGSTIEYF
TRBJ1-2	few	.	TRBV6-2/TRBV6-3	TGTGCCAGCAGTTCAGAATATGGCTACACCTTC	CASSSEYGYTF
TRBJ2-1	few	.	TRBV6-2/TRBV6-3	TGTGCCAGCAGTTACCGGATGGATAAGTCCTACAATGAGCAGTTCTTC	CASSYRMDKSYNEQFF
TRBJ2-5	.	TRBD1	TRBV19	TGTGCCAGTAGTATTACAGGGGGCGAAGAGACCCAGTACTTC	CASSITGGEETQYF
TRBJ2-6	.	.	TRBV6-5	TGTGCCAGCGCCGGAGGGACTGGGGCCAACGTCCTGACTTTC	CASAGGTGANVLTF
TRBJ2-5	many	.	TRBV10-3	TGTGCCATCAGTGAGTCGAGGACATCTGGGGAGACCCAGTACTTC	CAISESRTSGETQYF
TRBJ2-1	many	.	TRBV7-3	TGTGCCAGCAGCTTATTTGCTTATTCCGGGACCTACAATGAGCAGTTCTTC	CASSLFAYSGTYNEQFF
TRBJ1-2	few	.	TRBV20-1	TGCAGTGCTAGACAGGGCTATGGCTACACCTTC	CSARQGYGYTF
TRBJ1-1	.	.	TRBV7-9	TGTGCCAGCAGCTTTCTAGGGGCAGACACTGAAGCTTTCTTT	CASSFLGADTEAFF
TRBJ2-7	.	TRBD2	TRBV5-4	TGTGCCAGCAGTCTAGCGGGGGCTCCCTACGAGCAGTACTTC	CASSLAGAPYEQYF
TRBJ1-1	few	.	TRBV10-3	TGTGCCATCAGGGAGGGGGGGCGCCCCGCTTTCTTT	CAIREGGRPAFF
TRBJ2-2	.	TRBD1	TRBV5-1	TGCGCCAGCAGCGGCACAGGGGGCGCGTACACCGGGGAGCTGTTTTTT	CASSGTGGAYTGELFF
TRBJ1-4	many	.	TRBV23-1	TGCGCCAGGCGACCCAGAGGGGAAAAACTGTTTTTT	CARRPRGEKLFF
TRBJ2-1	few	.	TRBV24-1	TGTGCCACCAGGCAAGGTCTAAGGAATGAGCAGTTCTTC	CATRQGLRNEQFF
TRBJ1-6	few	.	TRBV18	TGTGCCAGCTCACCGAGCCCAGGGCGCCATAATTCACCCCTCCACTTT	CASSPSPGRHNSPLHF
TRBJ1-4	.	.	TRBV5-1	TGCGCCAGCCTACCTACAGGGAACGATAATGAAAAACTGTTTTTT	CASLPTGNDNEKLFF
TRBJ2-3	.	.	TRBV12-3/TRBV12-4	TGTGCCAGCAGTTTGGCGGCCTCTAGCACAGATACGCAGTATTTT	CASSLAASSTDTQYF
TRBJ1-3	.	.	TRBV6-5	TGTGCCAGCAGTTACCCACGGGGAAACACCATATATTTT	CASSYPRGNTIYF
TRBJ1-2	few	.	TRBV29-1	TGCAGCGTCGTACAGGGCTATGGCTACACCTTC	CSVVQGYGYTF
TRBJ2-3	many	.	TRBV7-2	TGTGCCAGCAGCCCCGCCGTCGAGGCGGATACGCAGTATTTT	CASSPAVEADTQYF
TRBJ2-4	many	TRBD1	TRBV7-2	TGTGCCAGCAGCCCCCGACAGGGGCTCCAAAACATTCAGTACTTC	CASSPRQGLQNIQYF
TRBJ2-3	many	TRBD1	TRBV30	TGTGCCTGGAGTTTGACAGGGGGCGCAGCAGATACGCAGTATTTT	CAWSLTGGAADTQYF
TRBJ1-2	once	.	TRBV20-1	TGCAGTGCTAGAAGTAATTCATGGTTGGGAGCTAACTATGGCTACACCTTC	CSARSNSWLGANYGYTF
TRBJ2-5	few	.	TRBV11-2	TGTGCCAGCAGCCTATTTCATTTGGAGACCCAGTACTTC	CASSLFHLETQYF